Listed here are 9 T cell receptor beta chains from one sample, sequenced in a study of shared clonotypes between healthy human individuals. Method: immunoSEQ multiplex PCR; TCRdb's copy keeps in-frame clones and lacks some. Among 400,000 to 550,000 clones listed, less than 80% were seen once. The sample taken for sequencing was PBMCs. These receptors all stem from a middle-aged woman in good health. Some clones in this sample may be carry-over from other donors' samples.

This chain uses TRBV10-3 with TRBJ2-7; 10 bases map to TRBD1. Germline V lookup: CDR1 ENHRY, CDR2 SYGVKD. This CDR3 region has 15 residues. V lost 7 bases to trimming and J lost 1 base; unmatched junction nucleotides: 7. CDR3 region: CAINSGTGVSYEQYF. CDR3 DNA: TGTGCCATCAATTCCGGGACAGGGGTTTCCTACGAGCAGTACTTC.

The chain recombines TRBV28 with TRBJ2-5; D ambiguous. Trimming cost V 10 bases and J 5 bases, with 8 bases left between them. Germline CDR1 MDHEN, CDR2 SYDVKM. This CDR3 spans 10 amino acids. CDR3 DNA: TGTGCCAACCAAGGGGAGACCCAGTACTTC. Its translation is CANQGETQYF.

This clone appeared a single time. The chain employs TRBV19 and TRBJ2-3; D perhaps matches TRBD2 (6 bases). Germline values: CDR1 LNHDA, CDR2 SQIVND (reference sequence). The CDR3 loop spans 11 amino acids. The germline V and J ends were trimmed by 7 bases and 7 bases, with 9 bases remaining between them. The CDR3 DNA reads as TGTGCCAGTACCGGGGGTCATACGCAGTATTTT. Amino acid sequence: CASTGGHTQYF. The variable domain in full, with the rest retrieved from reference TRBV19 and TRBJ2-3, is DGGITQSPKYLFRKEGQNVTLSCEQNLNHDAMYWYRQDPGQGLRLIYYSQIVNDFQKGDIAEGYSVSREKKESFPLTVTSAQKNPTAFYLCASTGGHTQYFGPGTRLTVL.

This chain uses TRBV18 with TRBJ2-3, with TRBD2 as a possible D gene (5 bases). The CDR3 spans 16 residues. CDR1 KGHSH and CDR2 LQKENI come from the germline V gene. Deletions cut 4 bases from V and 3 bases from J, with 17 bases between. CDR3 region: CASSRNRALVTDTQYF. The DNA for the CDR3 is TGTGCCAGCTCACGAAATAGAGCACTAGTTACAGATACGCAGTATTTT.

The rearrangement uses TRBV9 and TRBJ2-7, with TRBD2 matching 9 bases. Germline trimming cut 0 bases from V and 4 bases from J; bases unmatched to any gene: 5. In germline, CDR1 is SGDLS, CDR2 YYNGEE. CDR3 size: 15 residues. The DNA for the CDR3 is TGTGCCAGCAGCGTAGGCCCTAGCGGGATGTACGAGCAGTACTTC. Residues: CASSVGPSGMYEQYF.

The chain couples TRBV19 to TRBJ1-5; D is unresolved. This CDR3 spans 17 amino acids. The ends were cut back, 4 bases at V and 5 bases at J, with 21 bases in the middle. Per germline, CDR1 LNHDA and CDR2 SQIVND (reference sequence). The CDR3 sequence is CASSTGLGVGRDQPQHF. The CDR3 region has the DNA TGTGCCAGTAGTACCGGGCTTGGGGTGGGTCGCGATCAGCCCCAGCATTTT.

V usage is TRBV9 and J usage is TRBJ2-2; D gene ambiguous. V lost 3 bases and J lost 7, with 7 bases in between. The CDR3 is 12 residues long. CDR1 is SGDLS and CDR2 is YYNGEE in the germline V gene. The CDR3 spells CASSDPHGELFF. CDR3 coding DNA: TGTGCCAGCAGCGACCCCCACGGGGAGCTGTTTTTT.

This clone showed up just a few times. This chain uses TRBV18 with TRBJ2-7; 7 nucleotides align to TRBD1. Germline V lookup: CDR1 KGHSH, CDR2 LQKENI. There are 14 residues in the CDR3. V lost 4 bases to trimming and J lost 12 bases; unmatched junction nucleotides: 15. The CDR3 sequence is CASSLDKSPGQWYF. The CDR3 DNA reads as TGTGCCAGCTCACTAGATAAGTCGCCGGGACAGTGGTACTTC.

As for this clone: Other DNA sequences in this specimen translate into the identical CDR3. The chain couples TRBV20-1 to TRBJ2-7; no reliable D call. CDR1 and CDR2 (germline): DFQATT, SNEGSKA (reference sequence). This CDR3 spans 10 amino acids. Trimming left V 3 bases short and J 3 bases short, with 3 bases between. The CDR3 nucleotides read TGCAGTGCTAGGAGCTACGAGCAGTACTTC. Its translation: CSARSYEQYF.